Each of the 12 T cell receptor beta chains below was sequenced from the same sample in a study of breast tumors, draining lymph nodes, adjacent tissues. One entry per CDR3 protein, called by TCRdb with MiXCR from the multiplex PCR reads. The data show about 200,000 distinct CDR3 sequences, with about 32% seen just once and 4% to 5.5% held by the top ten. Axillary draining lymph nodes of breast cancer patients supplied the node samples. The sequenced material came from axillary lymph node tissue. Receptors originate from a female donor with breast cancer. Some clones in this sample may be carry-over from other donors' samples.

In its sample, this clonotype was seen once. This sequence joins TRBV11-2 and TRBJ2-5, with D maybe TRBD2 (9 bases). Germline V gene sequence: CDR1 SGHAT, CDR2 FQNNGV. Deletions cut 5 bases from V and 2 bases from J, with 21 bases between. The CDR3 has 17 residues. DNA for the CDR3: TGTGCCAGCAGCGGTAGCAGGGGGCTAGCGGGACAAGAGACCCAGTACTTC. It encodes CASSGSRGLAGQETQYF.

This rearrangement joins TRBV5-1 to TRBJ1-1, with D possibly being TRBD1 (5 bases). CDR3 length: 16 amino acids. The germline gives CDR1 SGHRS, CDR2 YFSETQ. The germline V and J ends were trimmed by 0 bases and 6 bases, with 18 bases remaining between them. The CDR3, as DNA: TGCGCCAGCAGCTTGGGGTTCGGGGCAGGTAAAGCTGAAGCTTTCTTT. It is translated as CASSLGFGAGKAEAFF.

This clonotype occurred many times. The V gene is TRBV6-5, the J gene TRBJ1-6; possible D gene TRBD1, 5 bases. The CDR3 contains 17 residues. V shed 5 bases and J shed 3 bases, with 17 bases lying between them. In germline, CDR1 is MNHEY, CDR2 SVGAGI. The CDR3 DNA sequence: TGTGCCAGCAGTCCCTCGTACCAGGGTATCTATAATTCACCCCTCCACTTT. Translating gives CASSPSYQGIYNSPLHF.

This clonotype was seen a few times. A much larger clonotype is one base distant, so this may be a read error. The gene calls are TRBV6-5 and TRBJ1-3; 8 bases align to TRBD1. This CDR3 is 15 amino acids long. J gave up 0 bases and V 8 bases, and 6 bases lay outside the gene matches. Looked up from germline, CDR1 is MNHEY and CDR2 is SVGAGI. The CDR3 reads CASGRTGHSGNTIYF. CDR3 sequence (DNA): TGTGCCAGCGGTAGGACAGGGCACTCTGGAAACACCATATATTTT.

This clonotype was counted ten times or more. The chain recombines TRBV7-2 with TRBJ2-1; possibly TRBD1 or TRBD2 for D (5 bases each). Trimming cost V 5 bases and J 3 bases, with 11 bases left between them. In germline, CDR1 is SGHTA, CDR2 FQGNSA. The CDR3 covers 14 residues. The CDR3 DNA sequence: TGTGCCAGCAGCCCTCGGGACGGCTACAATGAGCAGTTCTTC. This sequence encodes CASSPRDGYNEQFF.

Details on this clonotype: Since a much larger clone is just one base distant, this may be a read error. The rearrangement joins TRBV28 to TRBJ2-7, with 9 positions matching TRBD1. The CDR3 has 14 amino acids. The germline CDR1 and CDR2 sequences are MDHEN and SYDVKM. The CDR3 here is CASSNPGQGYERYF. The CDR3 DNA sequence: TGTGCCAGCAGTAACCCGGGACAGGGATACGAGCGGTACTTC. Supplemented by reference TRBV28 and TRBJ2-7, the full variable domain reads DVKVTQSSRYLVKRTGEKVFLECVQDMDHENMFWYRQDPGLGLRLIYFSYDVKMKEKGDIPEGYSVSREKKERFSLILESASTNQTSMYLCASSNPGQGYERYFGPGTRLTVT.

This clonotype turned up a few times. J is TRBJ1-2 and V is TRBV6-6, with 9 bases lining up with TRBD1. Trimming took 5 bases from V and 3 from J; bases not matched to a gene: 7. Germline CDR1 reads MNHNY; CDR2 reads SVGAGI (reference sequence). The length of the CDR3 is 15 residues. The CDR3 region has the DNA TGTGCCAGCAGTCACGGGGACAGGGTAGACTATGGCTACACCTTC. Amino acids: CASSHGDRVDYGYTF.

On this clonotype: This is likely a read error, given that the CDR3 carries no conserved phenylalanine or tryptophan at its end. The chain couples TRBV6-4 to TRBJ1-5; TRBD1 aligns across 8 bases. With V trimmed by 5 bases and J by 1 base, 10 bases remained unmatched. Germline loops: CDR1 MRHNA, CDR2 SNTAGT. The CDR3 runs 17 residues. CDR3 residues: CASSPGGWGISNQPQHL. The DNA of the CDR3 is TGTGCCAGCAGTCCAGGGGGCTGGGGTATAAGCAATCAGCCCCAGCATCTT.

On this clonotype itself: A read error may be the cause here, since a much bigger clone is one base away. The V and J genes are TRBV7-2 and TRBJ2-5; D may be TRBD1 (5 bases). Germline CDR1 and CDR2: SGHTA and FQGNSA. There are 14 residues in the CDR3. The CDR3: CANSSRTNQETQYF. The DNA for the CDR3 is TGTGCCAACAGCTCGAGGACAAACCAAGAGACCCAGTACTTC.

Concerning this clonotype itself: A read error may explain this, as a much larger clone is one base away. This CDR3 is CAWSVSRQGNEKLFF. As DNA, the CDR3 is TGTGCCTGGAGTGTATCGAGACAGGGAAATGAAAAACTGTTTTTT. The gene calls are TRBV30 and TRBJ1-4, with TRBD1 identical over 7 bases. The CDR3 sequence is 15 residues long. The junction had 6 bases not matched to a gene; V was cut back by 0 bases and J by 5 bases. Germline V gene sequence: CDR1 GTSNPN, CDR2 SVGIG (reference sequence).

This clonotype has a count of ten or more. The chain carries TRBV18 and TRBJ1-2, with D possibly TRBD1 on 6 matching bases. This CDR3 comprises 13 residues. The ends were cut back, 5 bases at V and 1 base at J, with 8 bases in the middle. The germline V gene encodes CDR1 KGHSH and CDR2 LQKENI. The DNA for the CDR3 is TGTGCCAGCTCAACGGACAGTAACTATGGCTACACCTTC. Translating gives CASSTDSNYGYTF. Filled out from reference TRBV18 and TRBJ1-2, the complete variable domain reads NAGVMQNPRHLVRRRGQEARLRCSPMKGHSHVYWYRQLPEEGLKFMVYLQKENIIDESGMPKERFSAEFPKEGPSILRIQQVVRGDSAAYFCASSTDSNYGYTFGSGTRLTVV.

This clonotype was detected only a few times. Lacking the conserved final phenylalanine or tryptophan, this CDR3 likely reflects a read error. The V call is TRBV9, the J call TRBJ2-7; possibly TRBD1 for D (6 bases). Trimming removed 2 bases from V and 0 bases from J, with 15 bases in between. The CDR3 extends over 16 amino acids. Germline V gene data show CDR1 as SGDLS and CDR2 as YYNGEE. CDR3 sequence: CASSVETGPSSYEQYL. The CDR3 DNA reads TGTGCCAGCAGCGTCGAGACAGGTCCGAGCTCCTACGAGCAGTACCTC.